This is a list of T cell receptor beta chains from one sample in a study of technical replicates of blood from a few donors. Method: immunoSEQ multiplex PCR; TCRdb's copy keeps in-frame clones and lacks some. This table holds roughly 82,000 clones, around 96% found once. The sequencing input was T cells isolated from PBMCs. Receptors were obtained from a human donor in good health. Both conserved end residues are trimmed from each CDR3. The order of the fields is CDR3 length, D gene, J gene, V gene, clone size, CDR3 protein. A D gene is named only where the DNA matches it firmly. The size of a clone is reported for some rows only, either as once, few or many, or as a class for expanded clones.

length: 15; D: TRBD1; J: TRBJ1-1; V: TRBV9; size: .; CDR3: ASSVGGTGGMNTEAF
length: 11; D: .; J: TRBJ1-2; V: TRBV6-5; size: few; CDR3: ASSRTGIGGYT
length: 14; D: TRBD1; J: TRBJ1-3; V: TRBV5-1; size: .; CDR3: ASSPGQLSSGNTIY
length: 16; D: TRBD2; J: TRBJ2-3; V: TRBV10-1; size: .; CDR3: ASRLLSGRALGTDTQY
length: 11; D: .; J: TRBJ1-4; V: TRBV28; size: .; CDR3: ASKPPAEEKLF
length: 14; D: TRBD2; J: TRBJ2-5; V: TRBV7-2; size: .; CDR3: ASSEGLAGSGETQY
length: 13; D: TRBD2; J: TRBJ2-7; V: TRBV4-3; size: .; CDR3: ASSQVDGRAYEQY
length: 11; D: .; J: TRBJ2-7; V: TRBV2; size: .; CDR3: ASSRGSRYEQY
length: 13; D: .; J: TRBJ2-3; V: TRBV7-9; size: .; CDR3: ASSPRARWTDTQY
length: 11; D: TRBD2; J: TRBJ2-7; V: TRBV30; size: .; CDR3: AWRLLAGWEQY
length: 13; D: TRBD2; J: TRBJ2-1; V: TRBV5-1; size: .; CDR3: ASSLLAGDYNEQF
length: 13; D: .; J: TRBJ1-5; V: TRBV27; size: .; CDR3: ASSPGLGGGQPQH
length: 15; D: TRBD1; J: TRBJ2-3; V: TRBV2; size: .; CDR3: ASSEWGGTGVSDTQY
length: 12; D: .; J: TRBJ2-5; V: TRBV19; size: .; CDR3: ASSMEGRQETQY
length: 13; D: .; J: TRBJ2-3; V: TRBV5-6; size: once; CDR3: ASSFRAGFPDTQY
length: 12; D: .; J: TRBJ1-2; V: TRBV11-3; size: .; CDR3: ASSLGTGLYGYT
length: 14; D: .; J: TRBJ2-1; V: TRBV21-1; size: once; CDR3: ASSKGGTSGSNEQF
length: 13; D: TRBD1; J: TRBJ1-2; V: TRBV13; size: .; CDR3: ASSATMTGDYGYT
length: 14; D: TRBD2; J: TRBJ2-1; V: TRBV4-1; size: once; CDR3: ASSQDNSGRANEQF
length: 13; D: TRBD2; J: TRBJ2-1; V: TRBV27; size: .; CDR3: AIREAGGSYNEQF
length: 13; D: TRBD1; J: TRBJ1-5; V: TRBV7-2; size: .; CDR3: ASSLAGQGNQPQH
length: 14; D: TRBD1; J: TRBJ1-1; V: TRBV28; size: once; CDR3: ASSDPVGQQYTEAF
length: 13; D: TRBD1; J: TRBJ2-7; V: TRBV18; size: .; CDR3: ASSPADRGSNEQY
length: 13; D: .; J: TRBJ2-2; V: TRBV5-1; size: once; CDR3: ASSLEVGGTGELF
length: 12; D: .; J: TRBJ2-7; V: TRBV11-2; size: .; CDR3: ASSLRSPLEEQY
length: 13; D: .; J: TRBJ1-1; V: TRBV28; size: .; CDR3: ASSPIGARNTEAF
length: 10; D: .; J: TRBJ2-1; V: TRBV7-5; size: .; CDR3: PTRGGYNEQF
length: 15; D: .; J: TRBJ1-5; V: TRBV11-2; size: .; CDR3: ASSLVSRSVSNQPQH
length: 11; D: .; J: TRBJ2-7; V: TRBV6-6; size: .; CDR3: ASIAGQNYEQY
length: 13; D: TRBD2; J: TRBJ2-7; V: TRBV5-4; size: .; CDR3: ASSYLAGARYEQY
length: 14; D: .; J: TRBJ2-7; V: TRBV12-2; size: .; CDR3: ASRFDFLGRSYEQY
length: 11; D: .; J: TRBJ1-1; V: TRBV15; size: .; CDR3: ATSPRPSTEAF
length: 15; D: TRBD2; J: TRBJ2-1; V: TRBV7-3; size: .; CDR3: ASSPRGSGSFRNEQF
length: 11; D: .; J: TRBJ2-1; V: TRBV6-1; size: .; CDR3: ASRGAGPNEQF
length: 11; D: .; J: TRBJ1-5; V: TRBV2; size: .; CDR3: ASSERAGQPQH
length: 11; D: TRBD1; J: TRBJ1-2; V: TRBV28; size: .; CDR3: ASSPTGIYGYT
length: 14; D: .; J: TRBJ2-1; V: TRBV27; size: once; CDR3: ASSLWVGPDYNEQF
length: 14; D: TRBD1; J: TRBJ2-7; V: TRBV7-3; size: .; CDR3: ASSDKDRAISYEQY
length: 10; D: .; J: TRBJ1-2; V: TRBV6-5; size: .; CDR3: ASSYSGGGYT
length: 12; D: .; J: TRBJ2-5; V: TRBV14; size: .; CDR3: ASSQVRDLETQY
length: 10; D: .; J: TRBJ2-7; V: TRBV6-1; size: .; CDR3: ASSEGGGEQY
length: 13; D: TRBD2; J: TRBJ2-7; V: TRBV7-2; size: .; CDR3: ASSLGDYPNREQY
length: 17; D: .; J: TRBJ1-1; V: TRBV19; size: .; CDR3: ASKGILWDTMQGNTEAF
length: 12; D: .; J: TRBJ2-7; V: TRBV2; size: .; CDR3: ASITGTSSYEQY
length: 14; D: TRBD1; J: TRBJ2-5; V: TRBV5-1; size: .; CDR3: ASRLGQGARIETQY
length: 13; D: TRBD1; J: TRBJ2-1; V: TRBV7-3; size: .; CDR3: ASSLGSQGFDEQF
length: 11; D: .; J: TRBJ1-1; V: TRBV6-5; size: .; CDR3: ASSYNLNTEAF
length: 16; D: TRBD2; J: TRBJ2-1; V: TRBV30; size: .; CDR3: AWSGWTSGRAVENEQF
length: 11; D: .; J: TRBJ1-2; V: TRBV6-4; size: .; CDR3: ASSDPGIQGYT
length: 8; D: .; J: TRBJ1-2; V: TRBV29-1; size: .; CDR3: SVATRGYT